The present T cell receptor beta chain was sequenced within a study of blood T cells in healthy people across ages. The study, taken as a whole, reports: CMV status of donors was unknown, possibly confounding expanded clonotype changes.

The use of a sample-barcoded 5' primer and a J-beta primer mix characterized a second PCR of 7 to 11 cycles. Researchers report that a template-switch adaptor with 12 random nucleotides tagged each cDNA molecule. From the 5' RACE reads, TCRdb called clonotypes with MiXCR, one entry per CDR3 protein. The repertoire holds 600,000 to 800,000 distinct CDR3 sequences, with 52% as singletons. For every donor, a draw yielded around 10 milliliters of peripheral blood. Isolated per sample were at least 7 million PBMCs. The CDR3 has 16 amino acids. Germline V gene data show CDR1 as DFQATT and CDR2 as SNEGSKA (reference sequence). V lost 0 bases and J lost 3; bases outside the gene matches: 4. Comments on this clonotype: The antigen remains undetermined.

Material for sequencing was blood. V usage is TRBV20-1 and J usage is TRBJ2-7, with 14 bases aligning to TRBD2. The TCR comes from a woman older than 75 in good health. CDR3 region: CSARDLGLAGVYEQYF. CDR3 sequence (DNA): TGCAGTGCTAGAGATCTGGGACTAGCGGGAGTCTACGAGCAGTACTTC.